These 3 T cell receptor beta chains came from one sample sequenced in a study of T cell responses to AZD1222 COVID-19 vaccine. Here immunoSEQ multiplex PCR was the method, and the copy in TCRdb shows in-frame clones only, minus some. Counted here are around 100,000 clones, around 94% occurring once; the ten biggest clones make up more than 2%. The sequencing here drew on peripheral blood, taken on day 0 of AZD1222 vaccination. The receptors shown here come from an adult in good health.

The rearrangement links TRBV27 to TRBJ1-6; D gene ambiguous. V lost 2 bases and J 0 bases, leaving 8 bases between the germline ends. The CDR3 extends over 16 amino acids. The germline gives CDR1 MNHEY, CDR2 SMNVEV (reference sequence). As DNA, the CDR3 is TGTGCCAGCAGTTTAATGGGGAGCTCCTATAATTCACCCCTCCACTTT. Protein: CASSLMGSSYNSPLHF.

The CDR3 region is CASSLPGATRNEQFF. In DNA, the CDR3 is TGTGCCAGCAGTTTACCAGGAGCGACAAGGAATGAGCAGTTCTTC. The chain links TRBV28 to TRBJ2-1, with unresolved D. Per the germline V gene, CDR1 is MDHEN and CDR2 is SYDVKM. This CDR3 spans 15 amino acids. V lost 2 bases and J 7 bases, leaving 15 bases between the germline ends.

This chain uses TRBV27 with TRBJ1-1; D is uncertain. CDR3 length: 15 residues. Trimming cost V 0 bases and J 0 bases, with 8 bases left between them. Per the germline V gene, CDR1 is MNHEY and CDR2 is SMNVEV (reference sequence). DNA of the CDR3: TGTGCCAGCAGTTTATCTCCAGCACTGAACACTGAAGCTTTCTTT. Translation gives CASSLSPALNTEAFF.